A single sample is the source of the 3 T cell receptor beta chains below, sequenced in a study of OX40 agonist ivuxolimab in advanced cancers. TCRdb's copy holds only in-frame clones and misses some; the assay was immunoSEQ multiplex PCR. Among 55,000 to 80,000 clones listed, over 75% were seen once. The sample consisted of CD4+ or CD8+ T cells sorted from blood, taken in a trial of the OX40 agonist ivuxolimab. These TCRs come from an adult with an advanced solid tumor such as melanoma, head and neck, liver or kidney cancer.

The chain employs TRBV10-2 and TRBJ2-7, with D possibly being TRBD2 (6 bases). Trimming removed 6 bases at V and 0 bases at J, with 18 bases between. Looked up from germline, CDR1 is WSHSY and CDR2 is SAAADI. This CDR3 comprises 16 residues. CDR3 DNA: TGCGCCAGCAGGGCGCTTACCGGCGGGGACTCCTACGAGCAGTACTTC. This encodes CASRALTGGDSYEQYF.

The chain combines TRBV5-6 with TRBJ2-7, with TRBD2 identical over 10 bases. Germline values: CDR1 SGHDT, CDR2 YYEEEE. V shed 0 bases, J shed 3 bases, and the junction held 3 bases outside the gene matches. CDR3 length: 15 residues. CDR3 sequence reads: CASSLGLAGDYEQYF. CDR3 bases: TGTGCCAGCAGCTTGGGCCTAGCGGGGGACTACGAGCAGTACTTC.

The sample holds one count of this clone. The chain combines TRBV12-5 with TRBJ1-1; tentative D call: TRBD1 (5 bases). CDR3 length: 11 residues. The V gene's germline CDR1 is LGHNT and CDR2 FRNRAP. Trimming took 6 bases from V and 11 from J, leaving 13 bases between them. CDR3 coding DNA: TGTGCTAGTGGCTCGACCGGGGGGGCTTTCTTT. Residues: CASGSTGGAFF.